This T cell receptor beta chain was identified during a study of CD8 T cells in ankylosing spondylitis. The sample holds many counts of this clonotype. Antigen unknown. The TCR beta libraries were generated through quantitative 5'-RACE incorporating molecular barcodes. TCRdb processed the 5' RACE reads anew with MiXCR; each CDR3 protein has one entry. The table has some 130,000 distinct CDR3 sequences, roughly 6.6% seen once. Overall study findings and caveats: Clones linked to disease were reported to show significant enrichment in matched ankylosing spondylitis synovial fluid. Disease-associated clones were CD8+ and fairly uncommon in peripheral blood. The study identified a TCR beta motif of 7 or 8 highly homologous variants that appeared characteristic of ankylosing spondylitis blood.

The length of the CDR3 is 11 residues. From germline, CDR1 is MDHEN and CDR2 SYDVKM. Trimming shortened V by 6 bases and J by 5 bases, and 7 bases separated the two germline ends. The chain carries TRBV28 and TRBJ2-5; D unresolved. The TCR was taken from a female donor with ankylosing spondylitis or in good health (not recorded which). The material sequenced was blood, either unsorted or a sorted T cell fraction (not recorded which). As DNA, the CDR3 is TGTGCCAGCAGGATGGGGGAGACCCAGTACTTC. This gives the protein CASRMGETQYF.